The present T cell receptor (beta chain) was sequenced within a study of T cell responses to AZD1222 COVID-19 vaccine. This table comes from immunoSEQ multiplex PCR, and its TCRdb copy is limited to in-frame clones, with some not included. This repertoire shows tens of thousands of clones, roughly 89% found once; its top ten account for roughly 12%. Study observations and caveats: Regions 160-218 and 743-854 held dominance among vaccine-associated CD4 TCRs, which spanned spike. Epitopes outside B.1.351 and B.1.1.7 mutated regions reportedly drew nearly half of spike TCRs.

Germline V CDR1 and CDR2: SGHTS, YDEGEE. The V end lost 1 base, the J end lost 7 bases, and 12 bases lay between the germline ends. The CDR3 sequence is 14 residues long. On this clone itself: Its antigen is unknown.

The rearrangement joins TRBV5-8 to TRBJ1-5; possibly TRBD1 for D (6 bases). This TCR was sampled from an adult who received the AZD1222 COVID-19 vaccine. The starting material was peripheral blood, obtained 28 days after the second AZD1222 dose. The CDR3 nucleotides read TGTGCCAGCAGCTTGTACGGCAGGGGACAGCCCCAGCATTTT. Translation: CASSLYGRGQPQHF.